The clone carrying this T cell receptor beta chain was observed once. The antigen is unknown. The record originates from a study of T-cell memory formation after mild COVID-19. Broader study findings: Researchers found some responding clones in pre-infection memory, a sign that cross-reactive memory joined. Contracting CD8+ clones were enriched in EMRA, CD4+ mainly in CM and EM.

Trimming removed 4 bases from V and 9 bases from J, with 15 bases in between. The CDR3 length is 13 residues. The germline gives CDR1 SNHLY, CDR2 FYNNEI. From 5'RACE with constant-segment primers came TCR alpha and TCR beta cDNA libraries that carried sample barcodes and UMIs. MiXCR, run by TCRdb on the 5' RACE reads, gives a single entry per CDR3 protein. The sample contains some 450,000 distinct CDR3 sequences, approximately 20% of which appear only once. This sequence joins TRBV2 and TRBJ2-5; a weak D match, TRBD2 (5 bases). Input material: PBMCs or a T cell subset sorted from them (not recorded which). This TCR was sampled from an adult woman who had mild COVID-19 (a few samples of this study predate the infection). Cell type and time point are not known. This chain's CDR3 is CASSGAGQESQYF. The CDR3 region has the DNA TGTGCCAGCAGTGGGGCGGGTCAGGAGTCCCAGTACTTC.